The clone carrying this T cell receptor beta chain was seen once. Its antigen remains unknown. The data were obtained in a study of memory CD4+ T cells and cytomegalovirus serostatus. The sort gate was single viable CD3+CD4+CD8-CD45RO+ cells for memory CD4+ T cells. General observations from the study: Of 164 reported CMV TCRbeta sequences, 65 to 85 were found in memory CD4+ repertoires.

Repertoires were generated with immunoSEQ multiplex PCR, while TCRdb's copy carries only in-frame clones and drops some. The sample shows more than 50,000 clones, 78% of them seen only once. This sequence was found in an adult in good health and CMV-seronegative. Sequenced sample: memory CD4+ T cells from blood.

The CDR3 region has the DNA TGTGCCAGCAGCCCCGGGGGGGGGCGCACAGATACGCAGTATTTT. Its protein is CASSPGGGRTDTQYF. This rearrangement joins TRBV9 to TRBJ2-3; 8 bases align to TRBD2. Germline-derived CDR1 and CDR2 are SGDLS and YYNGEE. The trim removed 4 bases at V and 1 base at J, leaving 5 bases unmatched. The CDR3 has 15 amino acids.